This TCR beta chain came from a study of somatic mutations in cytotoxic T cells in rheumatoid arthritis (dated by TCRdb to about 2017). Study-level background: Right after diagnosis and prior to the start of any treatment, more than 25 ml EDTA of peripheral blood was drawn from patients. A total of around 62 rheumatoid arthritis patients and roughly 18 healthy controls underwent TCRB deep sequencing. Patient and control groups had essentially identical median ages. The study asked whether expanded CD8+ T-cell clones in newly diagnosed, untreated rheumatoid arthritis carry somatic mutations, and used TCRB deep sequencing to characterize clonality. Sorted V beta1+ cells also underwent TCRB sequencing, and some V beta antibody-stained T-cell populations were flow-sorted at nearly 100% purity on a FACSAria II or Sony SH800. Overall results and qualifications from the work: CD8+ T-cell clonality did not differ significantly between rheumatoid arthritis patients and age-matched healthy controls. Viral specificity could not be ruled out by absence from virus-specific databases, and the antigen targets of the expanded CD8+ clones remained unknown. An increase of CD8+ clonality with age was seen in patients (Spearman r ≈ 0.5) but not in healthy controls. The slight underrepresentation of TRBV07 in patients was not corrected for multiple comparisons. Several identical CD8+ TCRB sequences were found in both blood and synovial fluid, and in about an eighth of the 65 patients the largest CD8+ clone exceeded 20% of CD8+ cells.

A word on this clone: Its antigen is still unknown. Base qualities are not provided; no much larger clone lies one nucleotide away.

From cysteine to phenylalanine, the CDR3 is 14 amino acids long. Only the CDR3 portion is preserved as DNA: 42 bases, with reading frame beginning at the first base. For CDR1 and CDR2, the germline V gene lists MGHRA and YSYEKL. V ends up 4 bases short and J 0 bases short, with an unmatched junction base count of 2. CD4+ and CD8+ cells were isolated by positive magnetic bead selection on an AutoMACS, and purity was checked by flow cytometry. Initial screening for clonal expansions relied on flow cytometry with a TCR V beta antibody panel, after which sorted CD8+ fractions underwent TCRB deep sequencing for characterization. Peripheral blood mononuclear cells were isolated by Ficoll-Paque PLUS density gradient separation. Using Nucleospin Tissue or Tissue XS kits, DNA was extracted from CD4-enriched, CD8-enriched or PBMC samples, with quantification by a Qubit 2.0 fluorometer. Genomic DNA underwent TCRB CDR3 sequencing using the immunoSEQ assay. The authors' analysis ran thus. Only a few patient CD8+ clones larger than 1% matched published virus-specific TCRB sequences when compared against them. Only productive TCRB rearrangements were included in the analyses. A clone was defined by a unique TCRB CDR3 sequence, and clonality was computed as a productive clonality index based on Shannon entropy. Repertoire overlap between two samples was calculated from the template counts of each clone relative to total templates per sample. V-gene usage measured by flow cytometry correlated with TCRB sequencing V-gene usage, with a Spearman r of around 0.62. This immuneACCESS table, as held by TCRdb, lists in-frame sequences with V and J called but not all clones. Of the missing ones, under half trace to an unresolved V gene in checked studies; the others have no known cause. V, J and clone size are taken as reported in that table, and D and trimming were inferred from the DNA itself. In this sample the table shows roughly 20,000 clones, 65% to 80% of which occur a single time. The top ten hold under 30% of the sample.

The sequence joins TRBV4-1 to TRBJ2-7, with 8 junctional bases fitting TRBD2. Input material: CD8+ T cells sorted from blood. This clonotype was obtained from an adult with rheumatoid arthritis. CDR3 protein: CASSLAGNSYEQYF. The nucleotide sequence is given as TGCGCCAGCAGCCTAGCGGGGAACTCCTACGAGCAGTACTTC.